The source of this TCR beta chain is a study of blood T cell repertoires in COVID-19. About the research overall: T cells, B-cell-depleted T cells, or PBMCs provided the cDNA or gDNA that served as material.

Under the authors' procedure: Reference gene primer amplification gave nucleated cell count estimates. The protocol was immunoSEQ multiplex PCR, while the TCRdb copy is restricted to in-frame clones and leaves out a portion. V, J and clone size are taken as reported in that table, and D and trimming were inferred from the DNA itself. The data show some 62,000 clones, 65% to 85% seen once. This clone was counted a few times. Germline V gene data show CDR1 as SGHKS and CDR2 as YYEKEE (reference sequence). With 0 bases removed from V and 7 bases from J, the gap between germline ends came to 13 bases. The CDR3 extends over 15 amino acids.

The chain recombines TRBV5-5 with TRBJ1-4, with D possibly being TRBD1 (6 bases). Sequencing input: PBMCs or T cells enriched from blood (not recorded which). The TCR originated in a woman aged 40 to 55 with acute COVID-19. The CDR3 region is CASSLVGGRGEKLFF. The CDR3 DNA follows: TGTGCCAGCAGCTTGGTTGGGGGCCGAGGTGAAAAACTGTTTTTT.